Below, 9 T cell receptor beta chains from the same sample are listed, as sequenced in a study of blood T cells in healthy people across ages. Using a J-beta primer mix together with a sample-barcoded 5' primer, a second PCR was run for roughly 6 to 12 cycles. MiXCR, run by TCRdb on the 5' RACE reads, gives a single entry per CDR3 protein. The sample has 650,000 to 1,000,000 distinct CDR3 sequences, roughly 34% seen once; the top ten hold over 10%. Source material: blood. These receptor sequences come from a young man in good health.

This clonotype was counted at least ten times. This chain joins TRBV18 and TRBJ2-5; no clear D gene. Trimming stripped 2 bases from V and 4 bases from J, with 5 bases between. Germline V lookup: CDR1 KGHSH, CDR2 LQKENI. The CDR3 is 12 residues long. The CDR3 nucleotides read TGTGCCAGCTCACCAGGAAGAGAGACCCAGTACTTC. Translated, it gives CASSPGRETQYF.

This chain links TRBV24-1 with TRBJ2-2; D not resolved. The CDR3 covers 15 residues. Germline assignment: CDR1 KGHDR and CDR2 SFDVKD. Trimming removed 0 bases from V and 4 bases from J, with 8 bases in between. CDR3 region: CATSDLPSPTGELFF. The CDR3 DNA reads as TGTGCCACCAGTGATTTGCCGTCCCCCACCGGGGAGCTGTTTTTT.

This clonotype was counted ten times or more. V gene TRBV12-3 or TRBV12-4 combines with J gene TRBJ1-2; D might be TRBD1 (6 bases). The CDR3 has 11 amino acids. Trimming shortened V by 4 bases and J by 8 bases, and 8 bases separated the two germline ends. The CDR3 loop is CASSSGEGYTF. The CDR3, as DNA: TGTGCCAGCAGTTCAGGGGAGGGCTACACCTTC.

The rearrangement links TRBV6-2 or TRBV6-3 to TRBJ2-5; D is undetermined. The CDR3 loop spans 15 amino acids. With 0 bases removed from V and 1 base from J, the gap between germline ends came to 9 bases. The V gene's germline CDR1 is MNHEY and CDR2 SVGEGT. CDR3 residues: CASSYSRKFQETQYF. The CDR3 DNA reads TGTGCCAGCAGTTACTCACGGAAATTCCAAGAGACCCAGTACTTC.

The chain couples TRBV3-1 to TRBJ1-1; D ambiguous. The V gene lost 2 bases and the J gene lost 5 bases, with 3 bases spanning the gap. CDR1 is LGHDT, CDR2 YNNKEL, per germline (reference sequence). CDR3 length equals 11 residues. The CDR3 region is CASSQKTEAFF. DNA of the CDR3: TGTGCCAGCAGCCAAAAAACTGAAGCTTTCTTT. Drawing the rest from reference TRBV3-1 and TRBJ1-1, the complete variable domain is DTAVSQTPKYLVTQMGNDKSIKCEQNLGHDTMYWYKQDSKKFLKIMFSYNNKELIINETVPNRFSPKSPDKAHLNLHINSLELGDSAVYFCASSQKTEAFFGQGTRLTVV.

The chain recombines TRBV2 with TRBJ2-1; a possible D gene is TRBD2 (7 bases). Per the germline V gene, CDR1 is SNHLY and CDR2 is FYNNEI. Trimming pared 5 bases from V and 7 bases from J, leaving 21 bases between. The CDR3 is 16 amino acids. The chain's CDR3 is CASSRGGRLVWNEQFF. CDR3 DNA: TGTGCCAGCAGTAGGGGGGGGCGCCTAGTCTGGAATGAGCAGTTCTTC. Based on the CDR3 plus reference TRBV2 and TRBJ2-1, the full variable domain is EPEVTQTPSHQVTQMGQEVILRCVPISNHLYFYWYRQILGQKVEFLVSFYNNEISEKSEIFDDQFSVERPDGSNFTLKIRSTKLEDSAMYFCASSRGGRLVWNEQFFGPGTRLTVL.

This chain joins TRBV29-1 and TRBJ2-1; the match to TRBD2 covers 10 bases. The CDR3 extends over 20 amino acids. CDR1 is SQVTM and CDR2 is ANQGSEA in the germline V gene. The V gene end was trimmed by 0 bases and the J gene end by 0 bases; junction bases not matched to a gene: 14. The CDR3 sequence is CSVEEMAPSGGYSSYNEQFF. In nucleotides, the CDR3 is TGCAGCGTTGAAGAAATGGCACCTAGCGGGGGCTACAGCTCCTACAATGAGCAGTTCTTC.

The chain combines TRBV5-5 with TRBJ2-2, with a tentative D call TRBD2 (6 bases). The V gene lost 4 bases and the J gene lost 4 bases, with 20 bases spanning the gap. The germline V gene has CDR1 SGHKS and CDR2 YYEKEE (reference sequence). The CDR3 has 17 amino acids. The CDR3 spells CASSRPQPGVGTGELFF. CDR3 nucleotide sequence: TGTGCCAGCAGCCGTCCCCAACCGGGGGTTGGCACCGGGGAGCTGTTTTTT. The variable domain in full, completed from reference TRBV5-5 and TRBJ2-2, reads DAGVTQSPTHLIKTRGQQVTLRCSPISGHKSVSWYQQVLGQGPQFIFQYYEKEERGRGNFPDRFSARQFPNYSSELNVNALLLGDSALYLCASSRPQPGVGTGELFFGEGSRLTVL.

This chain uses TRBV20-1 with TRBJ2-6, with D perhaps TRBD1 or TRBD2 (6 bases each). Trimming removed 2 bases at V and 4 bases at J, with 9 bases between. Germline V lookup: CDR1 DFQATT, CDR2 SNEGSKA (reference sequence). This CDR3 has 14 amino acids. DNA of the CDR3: TGCAGTGCTAGATCGGGGGCCGGGGCCAACGTCCTGACTTTC. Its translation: CSARSGAGANVLTF.